This TCR beta chain is from a study of blood T cell repertoires in COVID-19. The CDR3 has 12 amino acids. CDR1 is LGHDT and CDR2 is YNNKEL in the germline V gene (reference sequence). V was cut by 0 bases and J by 7 bases, with 6 bases left in between. The table came from immunoSEQ multiplex PCR; TCRdb's copy has only in-frame clones and leaves some out. Of about 530,000 clones listed, around nine tenths are singletons. About this clone itself: Additional DNA sequences in this sample encode the identical CDR3.

The V and J genes are TRBV3-1 (or the pseudogene TRBV3-2) and TRBJ1-2; D possibly corresponds to TRBD1 (5 bases). Source material: peripheral blood. The source is a woman in her forties or fifties with COVID-19, enrolled during active disease. CDR3 sequence: CASSQDQGGYTF. The CDR3 DNA reads as TGTGCCAGCAGCCAAGATCAGGGTGGCTACACCTTC.